This T cell receptor (beta chain) was captured by sequencing in a study of T cells in Graves' hyperthyroidism and ophthalmopathy. V was shortened by 6 bases and J by 6 bases, with 11 bases between the two germline ends. This CDR3 has 12 amino acids. Germline loops: CDR1 MDHEN, CDR2 SYDVKM. Stable hyperthyroidism: no ophthalmopathy progression over 18 months of follow-up. Exclusion followed for patients with uncontrolled infection, other autoimmune disease, pregnancy or lactation. This clonotype was recorded many times. Researchers took RNA transcripts and amplified the TCR beta CDR3 regions from them. The HTBI set primed first-round TCR CDR3 RT-PCR. TCRdb re-called the multiplex PCR reads through MiXCR, storing one row per CDR3 protein. Of approximately 400,000 distinct CDR3 sequences in the sample, 11% to 15% were seen once.

This rearrangement joins TRBV28 to TRBJ1-2, with D unresolved. This clonotype was obtained from a woman aged 55-70 years with Graves' hyperthyroidism. Material: blood. CDR3 in DNA: TGTGCCAGCAGCTCCCCCTCAGATGGCTACACCTTC. It encodes CASSSPSDGYTF.